One T cell receptor beta chain is described in this entry. Produced via immunoSEQ multiplex PCR; TCRdb's table is partial and in-frame only. Among about 57,000 clones, more than 60% were seen once, and the ten largest hold 15% to 20%. The CDR3 runs to 18 residues. From germline, CDR1 is MNHEY and CDR2 SMNVEV (reference sequence). Unmatched junction bases numbered 9, after V lost 4 bases and J lost 3 bases. This record comes from a study of radiotherapy plus CTLA-4 blockade in lung cancer. Sequencing used peripheral blood, obtained from a patient treated with radiotherapy plus ipilimumab. This clonotype was sampled from a human donor with non-small cell lung cancer who had a complete response to radiotherapy plus ipilimumab. The chain combines TRBV27 with TRBJ2-3, with 14 nucleotides matching TRBD2. The CDR3 region has the DNA TGTGCCAGCAGTTCGAGACCGGGACTAGCGGGAGTAACAGATACGCAGTATTTT. This encodes CASSSRPGLAGVTDTQYF.